This entry lists 24 T cell receptor beta chains sequenced from one sample in a study of T-cell reconstitution after alpha-beta-depleted transplantation in children. Unique molecular identifiers tagged the TCRbeta library. MiXCR, applied by TCRdb to the PCR reads, yields one record per CDR3 protein. The sample gives approximately 640,000 distinct CDR3 sequences, approximately 17% of which show up once; approximately 1% is in the top ten. The sample consisted of PBMCs from the stem cell graft donor, taken from the stem cell graft. Source of these receptors: a human donor who donated a stem cell graft to a child with acute myeloid leukemia.

This clonotype was seen repeatedly, ten times or more. The chain combines TRBV20-1 with TRBJ2-3; 13 bases are a match to TRBD2. The germline CDR1 and CDR2 sequences are DFQATT and SNEGSKA (reference sequence). CDR3 length: 14 residues. V gave up 5 bases and J gave up 5 bases; unmatched junction bases: 4. This CDR3 is CSAVLAGGRDTQYF. In DNA form, the CDR3 reads TGCAGTGCTGTACTAGCGGGGGGGAGAGATACGCAGTATTTT.

The table lists this clonotype with many counts. The chain combines TRBV20-1 with TRBJ2-7; TRBD2 agrees at 10 bases. Germline V gene sequence: CDR1 DFQATT, CDR2 SNEGSKA (reference sequence). The CDR3 totals 14 residues. Trimming cost V 5 bases and J 6 bases; bases outside gene matches: 10. CDR3 region: CSARPLAGEIEQYV. The CDR3 DNA sequence: TGCAGTGCTCGCCCGCTAGCGGGGGAGATCGAGCAGTACGTC.

Turning to this clonotype: Given a much more abundant clone one base away, this may be a read error. The rearrangement uses TRBV29-1 and TRBJ2-3; no clear D gene. Germline V gene data show CDR1 as SQVTM and CDR2 as ANQGSEA. CDR3 length: 14 residues. CDR3 protein: CGVEGQESTDTQYF. The CDR3 nucleotides are TGCGGCGTTGAAGGGCAGGAAAGCACAGATACGCAGTATTTT.

This sequence joins TRBV6-1 and TRBJ2-1; D could derive from TRBD1 or TRBD2 (5 bases each). Trimming stripped 8 bases from V and 2 bases from J, with 13 bases between. Germline V gene sequence: CDR1 MNHNS, CDR2 SASEGT. The CDR3 covers 14 residues. CDR3 sequence (DNA): TGTGCCAGCTCCGGGACGATCACCTACAATGAGCAGTTCTTC. It encodes CASSGTITYNEQFF.

V usage is TRBV4-3 and J usage is TRBJ2-5; perhaps TRBD2 as D (7 bases). Trimming left V 0 bases short and J 1 base short, with 18 bases between. CDR1 is LGHNA, CDR2 YSLEER, per germline. This CDR3 has 18 residues. CDR3 sequence reads: CASSQDRLADRSQETQYF. The CDR3 DNA reads as TGCGCCAGCAGCCAAGATCGCCTAGCGGACAGATCCCAAGAGACCCAGTACTTC.

This clonotype was recorded many times. The V gene is TRBV24-1, the J gene TRBJ2-5, with TRBD1 identical over 7 bases. The CDR3 runs to 18 residues. After removal of 3 bases from V and 5 bases from J, the junction contained 17 bases not matched to a gene. Germline CDR1 and CDR2: KGHDR and SFDVKD. The CDR3 sequence: CATSDGDRARIKRETQYF. The CDR3 bases are TGTGCCACCAGTGATGGAGACAGGGCTCGTATCAAACGCGAGACCCAGTACTTC.

This clonotype was picked up many times. The chain has TRBV5-4 and TRBJ2-1; D might be TRBD2 (6 bases). The V end was cut by 0 bases, the J end by 4 bases, with 11 bases between. The CDR3 spans 15 residues. Germline V gene data show CDR1 as SGHNT and CDR2 as YYREEE (reference sequence). CDR3 sequence (DNA): TGTGCCAGCAGCTTGGAATGGGGGGAGTACAATGAGCAGTTCTTC. It codes for CASSLEWGEYNEQFF.

The CDR3 sequence: CASRPAGTRMTEAFF. The CDR3 region has the DNA TGTGCCAGCAGGCCAGCGGGCACTCGGATGACTGAAGCTTTCTTT. This chain joins TRBV7-9 and TRBJ1-1; D is undetermined. Looked up from germline, CDR1 is SEHNR and CDR2 is FQNEAQ (reference sequence). CDR3 length: 15 residues. V lost 6 bases and J lost 5, with 19 bases in between.

The sample holds a few counts of this clonotype. The chain combines TRBV20-1 with TRBJ1-2; 7 bases agree with TRBD1. This CDR3 is built from 17 residues. V dropped 1 base and J dropped 0; count of bases not matched to a gene: 11. Germline V lookup: CDR1 DFQATT, CDR2 SNEGSKA (reference sequence). CDR3: CSARAKNQGTANYGYTF. The CDR3 coding sequence is TGCAGTGCTAGAGCCAAAAACCAGGGGACAGCTAACTATGGCTACACCTTC.

The chain links TRBV18 to TRBJ1-2; no clear D. The CDR3 extends over 13 amino acids. Trimming removed 5 bases at V and 5 bases at J, with 12 bases between. Germline CDR1 is KGHSH and CDR2 is LQKENI. The CDR3 sequence is CASSEPGFYGYTF. The CDR3 nucleotides are TGTGCCAGCTCAGAGCCGGGTTTTTATGGCTACACCTTC.

This clonotype was observed many times. This chain uses TRBV20-1 with TRBJ2-6; perhaps TRBD1 as D (7 bases). CDR3 length equals 17 residues. Germline V gene lookup returns CDR1 DFQATT and CDR2 SNEGSKA (reference sequence). V was pared by 1 base and J by 2 bases, with 15 bases between. The CDR3 reads CSARGIRGDTGANVLTF. The CDR3 nucleotides read TGCAGTGCTAGAGGAATCAGGGGGGACACTGGGGCCAACGTCCTGACTTTC.

The V and J genes are TRBV7-2 and TRBJ2-1; D call uncertain. The CDR3 covers 15 residues. From germline, CDR1 is SGHTA and CDR2 FQGNSA. V gave up 3 bases and J gave up 0 bases, with 9 bases separating them. CDR3 bases: TGTGCCAGCAGCTTTAGGTTTAGCTCCTACAATGAGCAGTTCTTC. Translated, it gives CASSFRFSSYNEQFF.

This clonotype was seen more than once but under ten times. The genes are TRBV7-2 and TRBJ2-2, with unresolved D. CDR1 and CDR2 from the germline V gene are SGHTA and FQGNSA. The CDR3 runs 15 residues. V was clipped by 5 bases and J by 4 bases, with 14 bases between them. DNA of the CDR3: TGTGCCAGCAGCCTCCCTTACTACAGCACCGGGGAGCTGTTTTTT. Its protein is CASSLPYYSTGELFF.

The table lists this clonotype with a few counts. The chain combines TRBV28 with TRBJ2-7; 10 nucleotides line up with TRBD1. CDR3 length equals 16 residues. Unmatched junction bases numbered 6, after V lost 4 bases and J lost 0 bases. Germline V gene lookup returns CDR1 MDHEN and CDR2 SYDVKM. The CDR3 sequence: CASSSPTGGNSYEQYV. The CDR3 DNA sequence: TGTGCCAGCAGTTCTCCGACAGGGGGCAACTCCTACGAGCAGTACGTC.

This clonotype occurred many times. This rearrangement joins TRBV20-1 to TRBJ1-6; 9 bases match TRBD1. With 5 bases clipped from V and 10 bases from J, the junction kept 6 bases outside the gene matches. In germline, CDR1 is DFQATT, CDR2 SNEGSKA (reference sequence). The CDR3 contains 13 residues. The CDR3 coding sequence is TGCAGTGCTTTCACAGGGGGCGAGTCACCCCTCCACTTT. Encoded protein: CSAFTGGESPLHF.

This chain joins TRBV25-1 and TRBJ1-6; D gene unclear. The CDR3 covers 14 residues. V lost 2 bases, J lost 4 bases, and 6 bases lay in between. The germline V gene encodes CDR1 MGHDK and CDR2 SYGVNS. The DNA for the CDR3 is TGTGCCAGCAGTGAAGGACGGTATAATTCACCCCTCCACTTT. Its translation: CASSEGRYNSPLHF.

In its sample, this clonotype was seen many times. The rearrangement joins TRBV12-3 or TRBV12-4 to TRBJ2-1; D gene unclear. The CDR3 spans 13 residues. V was cut by 5 bases and J by 2 bases, with 7 bases left in between. In nucleotides, the CDR3 is TGTGCCAGCAGTCCCCAGCCCTACAATGAGCAGTTCTTC. This translates into CASSPQPYNEQFF.

V is TRBV24-1 and J is TRBJ1-5; perhaps TRBD1 as D (6 bases). The CDR3 has 14 residues. V dropped 1 base and J dropped 4 bases, with 7 bases sitting between them. Per the germline V gene, CDR1 is KGHDR and CDR2 is SFDVKD. The CDR3 coding sequence is TGTGCCACCAGTGATTTAGGGGGTAATCAGCCCCAGCATTTT. Translation: CATSDLGGNQPQHF.

This clonotype came up a few times. V and J are TRBV15 and TRBJ1-2; no clear D gene. Trimming removed 8 bases from V and 8 bases from J, with 18 bases in between. Per germline, CDR1 LNHNV and CDR2 YYDKDF (reference sequence). The CDR3 covers 13 residues. The CDR3 is CATLDLRGGGYTF. CDR3 DNA sequence: TGTGCCACCCTTGACCTCCGCGGCGGGGGCTACACCTTC.

This clonotype was detected a few times. This sequence joins TRBV25-1 and TRBJ1-2, with no clear D. The V and J ends lost 0 bases and 5 bases respectively, with 10 bases between them. Germline V gives CDR1 MGHDK, CDR2 SYGVNS. The CDR3 length is 14 residues. CDR3 coding DNA: TGTGCCAGCAGTGAATATGGGAAAACTTATGGCTACACCTTC. This codes for CASSEYGKTYGYTF.

The chain carries TRBV7-2 and TRBJ2-5; tentative D call: TRBD2 (7 bases). From germline, CDR1 is SGHTA and CDR2 FQGNSA. Trimming took off 1 base at V and 0 bases at J, with 12 bases between the two ends. The CDR3 sequence is 16 residues long. CDR3: CASSLGPGGHQETQYF. The CDR3 DNA reads as TGTGCCAGCAGCTTAGGTCCGGGGGGCCACCAAGAGACCCAGTACTTC.

The chain is built from TRBV15 and TRBJ2-7, with D perhaps matching TRBD1 (6 bases). The CDR3 sequence is 13 residues long. V shed 10 bases and J shed 6 bases, with 19 bases lying between them. Germline V gene sequence: CDR1 LNHNV, CDR2 YYDKDF (reference sequence). In DNA form, the CDR3 reads TGTGCCATCCCAGGGGTTGTGATTGGCGAGCAGTACTTC. This encodes CAIPGVVIGEQYF.

DNA of the CDR3: TGTGCCAGCAGCCGTACTCGCTCCGGCACTGAAGCTTTCTTT. Amino acids: CASSRTRSGTEAFF. The genes are TRBV11-3 and TRBJ1-1; D is uncertain. Per germline, CDR1 SGHNT and CDR2 YENEEA. Between the trimmed V and J ends, which lost 5 bases and 4 bases, there was a span of 14 bases. The CDR3 is 14 residues long.

The rearrangement uses TRBV12-3 or TRBV12-4 and TRBJ2-4, with TRBD2 identical over 10 bases. V gave up 8 bases and J gave up 1 base; unmatched junction bases: 5. This CDR3 region has 15 residues. The CDR3 region is CASRYSGGAKNIQYF. The CDR3 nucleotides are TGTGCCAGCCGGTATAGCGGGGGGGCCAAAAACATTCAGTACTTC.